The TCR beta chain described here comes from a study of shared clonotypes between healthy human individuals (dated by TCRdb to about 2020). Turning to the overall study: The cohort included three men and a couple of women between 18 and 49 years of age. To increase sequencing depth and limit assay-specific biases, TCR repertoire library preparation and sequencing were carried out by different laboratories using diverse techniques. For each donor, three plates each were used for CD4 naive and CD4 memory, two plates were used for CD8 naive, and one plate was used for CD8 memory. To estimate repertoire size and how much clonotype sharing occurs between individuals, the study deeply sequenced the blood TCR repertoires of 4 to 6 healthy adults. Per donor, leukapheresis produced somewhere between about 0.9 and 9.5 billion PBMCs. Summary of the overall study and its limitations: Clonotypes shared by all four sorted-subset donors showed higher generation probabilities than non-shared clonotypes. Only blood was sampled, and tissue TCR repertoires likely differ from those in blood. Pairwise subsampling led to the expectation that sequencing depth would affect the degree of clonotype sharing among donors. Incomplete sequencing was indicated by rarefaction of sorted-subset datasets, despite the large sequencing depth. Because the study included only a small number of donors, the genetic and exposure-history diversity represented was limited. Sharing across a few donors was observed for about 4.8% of naive CD4, less than 4% of naive CD8, 2% to 2.5% of memory CD4, and about 0.38% of memory CD8 clonotypes. Naive subsets generally had larger estimated clonotype richness than memory subsets.

On this clone itself: The antigen it recognizes is unknown. No quality values exist for individual bases; no much larger clone is one base distant.

For the CD8 naive samples, CD45RO-negative cells were positively selected for CCR7, yielding a CD45RA+CCR7+ population from which TemRA cells were excluded. Healthy HIV-negative adults with no recently reported acute infections or vaccinations were included as donors. All donors were Caucasian adults living in Nashville, Tennessee, USA. After blood collection by leukapheresis, PBMCs were isolated using Ficoll-Histopaque density gradient centrifugation and then cryopreserved in the vapor phase of liquid nitrogen. Purity and quantity of every magnetically sorted T cell population were checked by analytical flow cytometry. Genomic DNA was isolated from every sorted fraction and measured by UV absorbance on a Nanodrop 2000c. Germline trimming: 0 bases from V, 3 bases from J; junction bases outside gene matches: 15. The CDR3 holds 19 amino acids from the cysteine to the phenylalanine. Just CDR3 DNA is preserved here, 57 bases in frame from base 1. CDR1 SGDLS and CDR2 YYNGEE are derived from the germline V gene.

TCR CDR3 regions were amplified from genomic DNA by multiplex PCR using the deep immunoSEQ assay. Extracted genomic DNA from each cell subset was spread evenly across all wells of several immunoSEQ 96-well plates, with each plate serving as a replicate. For sorted subsets, each replicate PCR was loaded with about 0.2 ug genomic DNA, equivalent to 25,000 to 35,000 T cell genomes. Purified libraries were quantified with a Qubit 3.0 fluorometer, sized on a Bioanalyzer 2100, and re-quantified with the KAPA Library Quantification kit. Every immunoSEQ 96-well plate was sequenced on a dedicated single-read 150-cycle Illumina NextSeq 550 flow cell. Per the authors' processing: Because only junctional sequences without quality scores were contained in the immunoSEQ output, filtering matching that applied to full-length reads could not be performed. To assign V/J genes and CDR3, sequences were annotated against IMGT germline references using PyIR, a Python wrapper for IgBLAST v1.9. Reads with weak V/J assignments (E-value above 1e-6), missing CDR3, stop codons, out-of-frame junctions, or ambiguous translated residues were removed. V3J clonotypes were defined as sequences sharing the same inferred V gene, J gene, and CDR3 amino acid sequence. Percentage overlap between repertoires was computed as shared unique clonotypes divided by the size of the smaller repertoire. RTK rarefaction, the Chao1 estimator, and Recon v2.1 estimates of unobserved clonotypes were used to assess repertoire richness. For all TCRbeta clonotypes obtained by the gDNA method from four donors, generation probabilities were computed with OLGA. TCRdb retrieved this table from immuneACCESS and kept in-frame rearrangements only. Not all clones are present; in checked studies, unresolved V genes account for under half, and no reason is known for the remainder. V and J calls and clone size are as listed in that table; D and trimming were resolved from the DNA. A total of 1.5 million to 2.5 million clones appear in this sample, around 96% of them only once. In total, the top ten clones hold 0.9% to 1.5% of the sample.

The chain is assembled from TRBV9 and TRBJ2-1, and TRBD2 aligns with 7 junction nucleotides. The TCR comes from a man younger than 35 in good health. Material for sequencing was naive CD8+ T cells sorted from blood. The cell subset or site label for this specimen denotes: CD45RA+CCR7+. The CDR3 reads as follows: CASSVGLLGGSSFYNEQFF. The DNA sequence follows: TGTGCCAGCAGCGTAGGCCTCCTGGGCGGGAGCAGCTTCTACAATGAGCAGTTCTTC.